The 15 T cell receptor beta chains below come from one sample, sequenced in a study of naive CD8 T cells in extremely preterm neonates. TCRdb's copy holds only in-frame clones and misses some; the assay was immunoSEQ multiplex PCR. The table shows almost 6,000 clones, with about 98% occurring only once. The sequenced material came from naive CD8+ T cells from blood. The source is a human donor in good health.

The chain combines TRBV7-9 with TRBJ2-3; D is uncertain. The CDR3 runs 17 residues. V shed 4 bases and J shed 5 bases, with 22 bases lying between them. The germline V gene has CDR1 SEHNR and CDR2 FQNEAQ (reference sequence). CDR3 nucleotides: TGTGCCAGCAGCTCGCCGACTCAGCCGCCCCCGGGAGATACGCAGTATTTT. This gives the protein CASSSPTQPPPGDTQYF.

The chain combines TRBV29-1 with TRBJ2-2, with D possibly being TRBD2 (5 bases). V dropped 3 bases and J dropped 4 bases, with 6 bases sitting between them. The CDR3 runs to 12 residues. Germline V CDR1 and CDR2: SQVTM, ANQGSEA. This chain's CDR3 is CSVDLATGELFF. In DNA, the CDR3 is TGCAGCGTTGACCTAGCCACCGGGGAGCTGTTTTTT.

This chain links TRBV10-2 with TRBJ1-5; D may be TRBD1 (5 bases). V dropped 3 bases and J dropped 7 bases, with 16 bases sitting between them. The germline CDR1 and CDR2 sequences are WSHSY and SAAADI. This CDR3 spans 15 amino acids. The CDR3 bases are TGCGCCAGCAGTGATGGGGCCGCGATGGGGCAGCCCCAGCATTTT. Its translation is CASSDGAAMGQPQHF.

V is TRBV9 and J is TRBJ1-2; the D gene is possibly TRBD1 (5 bases). The germline V gene encodes CDR1 SGDLS and CDR2 YYNGEE. This CDR3 is 14 amino acids long. Trimming cost V 0 bases and J 2 bases, with 8 bases left between them. The CDR3: CASSVGGANYGYTF. CDR3 nucleotide sequence: TGTGCCAGCAGCGTAGGGGGCGCAAACTATGGCTACACCTTC.

The chain uses TRBV14 and TRBJ2-3; D is unresolved. V was cut by 0 bases and J by 2 bases, with 9 bases left in between. The CDR3 has 15 residues. Germline V lookup: CDR1 SGHDN, CDR2 FVKESK. CDR3 loop: CASSQDVADTDTQYF. The CDR3 region has the DNA TGTGCCAGCAGCCAAGATGTAGCCGACACAGATACGCAGTATTTT.

The chain links TRBV11-3 to TRBJ2-7; 14 bases agree with TRBD2. Germline V gene data show CDR1 as SGHNT and CDR2 as YENEEA. Losses at the gene ends were 5 bases for V and 5 bases for J; bases not matched to a gene: 5. The CDR3 totals 15 residues. This CDR3 is CASSPGTSGRNEQYF. In DNA form, the CDR3 reads TGTGCCAGCAGCCCAGGGACTAGCGGGAGAAACGAGCAGTACTTC. The whole variable domain, remainder taken from reference TRBV11-3 and TRBJ2-7, is EAGVVQSPRYKIIEKKQPVAFWCNPISGHNTLYWYLQNLGQGPELLIRYENEEAVDDSQLPKDRFSAERLKGVDSTLKIQPAELGDSAVYLCASSPGTSGRNEQYFGPGTRLTVT.

The J gene is TRBJ1-1, the V gene TRBV5-4, with 7 bases lining up with TRBD1. The CDR3 extends over 14 amino acids. The germline V gene encodes CDR1 SGHNT and CDR2 YYREEE (reference sequence). The J segment lost 5 bases and the V segment lost 3 bases, leaving 7 bases of the junction unmatched. This chain's CDR3 is CASSSQGVGTEAFF. The CDR3 DNA is TGTGCCAGCAGCTCGCAGGGGGTGGGGACTGAAGCTTTCTTT.

The chain employs TRBV28 and TRBJ1-6; possible D gene TRBD1, 5 bases. The ends were cut back, 6 bases at V and 7 bases at J, with 13 bases in the middle. This CDR3 has 14 amino acids. Looked up from germline, CDR1 is MDHEN and CDR2 is SYDVKM. The CDR3 protein is CASSAGTGNSPLHF. The CDR3 DNA reads as TGTGCCAGCAGCGCCGGGACTGGGAATTCACCCCTCCACTTT.

The rearrangement uses TRBV21-1 and TRBJ2-2; the D segment call TRBD2 is taken from the table without a DNA check. TRBV21-1 is termed a pseudogene. This CDR3 spans 14 amino acids. Written as DNA, the CDR3 is TGTGCCAGCAGCAAAGAGACTAGCGGCGGGGAGCTGTTTTTT. Encoded protein: CASSKETSGGELFF.

V usage is TRBV6-6 and J usage is TRBJ1-2, with 11 bases identical to TRBD1. The junction had 8 bases not matched to a gene; V was cut back by 2 bases and J by 6 bases. Germline V gene lookup returns CDR1 MNHNY and CDR2 SVGAGI (reference sequence). The CDR3 length is 16 residues. The CDR3, as DNA: TGTGCCAGCAGTTACGGACAGGGGGCGGTTTCAGATGGCTACACCTTC. Amino acids: CASSYGQGAVSDGYTF.

V and J are TRBV27 and TRBJ2-1; 8 nucleotides line up with TRBD2. V lost 5 bases to trimming and J lost 5 bases; unmatched junction nucleotides: 5. The CDR3 length is 14 residues. In germline, CDR1 is MNHEY, CDR2 SMNVEV (reference sequence). The CDR3: CASSPGLDDNEQFF. The DNA for the CDR3 is TGTGCCAGCAGTCCGGGACTAGATGACAATGAGCAGTTCTTC.

The chain employs TRBV27 and TRBJ2-1; D unclear. This CDR3 has 13 residues. Trimming took off 2 bases at V and 4 bases at J, with 6 bases between the two ends. Germline V gives CDR1 MNHEY, CDR2 SMNVEV (reference sequence). CDR3: CASSLQWYNEQFF. DNA of the CDR3: TGTGCCAGCAGTTTACAGTGGTACAATGAGCAGTTCTTC.

The chain carries TRBV30 and TRBJ2-1; 11 bases are shared with TRBD2. This CDR3 region has 15 residues. Germline CDR1 is GTSNPN and CDR2 is SVGIG (reference sequence). Germline trimming cut 4 bases from V and 2 bases from J; bases unmatched to any gene: 4. CDR3 region: CAWIRGLAAYNEQFF. The CDR3 DNA reads TGTGCCTGGATTAGGGGACTAGCGGCCTACAATGAGCAGTTCTTC.

The chain recombines TRBV27 with TRBJ2-2; D may be TRBD1 (7 bases). Trimming left V 5 bases short and J 0 bases short, with 10 bases between. CDR1 is MNHEY, CDR2 SMNVEV, per germline (reference sequence). The CDR3 length is 15 residues. Written as DNA, the CDR3 is TGTGCCAGCAGTGGAGGGACAGCGAACACCGGGGAGCTGTTTTTT. Protein sequence: CASSGGTANTGELFF.

This clone appeared a single time. J is TRBJ2-1 and V is TRBV14; TRBD1 is a possible D gene (6 bases). The germline V gene encodes CDR1 SGHDN and CDR2 FVKESK. V lost 0 bases to trimming and J lost 0 bases, with 21 bases between them. The CDR3 is 20 residues long. CDR3 region: CASSQDLPRGESYSYNEQFF. In DNA, the CDR3 is TGTGCCAGCAGCCAAGACTTACCCAGGGGCGAGAGTTACTCCTACAATGAGCAGTTCTTC. Complete variable domain (other parts from reference TRBV14 and TRBJ2-1): EAGVTQFPSHSVIEKGQTVTLRCDPISGHDNLYWYRRVMGKEIKFLLHFVKESKQDESGMPNNRFLAERTGGTYSTLKVQPAELEDSGVYFCASSQDLPRGESYSYNEQFFGPGTRLTVL.